Each of the 30 T cell receptor beta chains below was sequenced from the same sample in a study of cytomegalovirus exposure and HLA in healthy donors. Assay used: immunoSEQ multiplex PCR; TCRdb lists only in-frame clones, some missing. Counted here are around 130,000 clones, roughly 90% occurring once; the ten biggest clones make up approximately 3.5%. Sample: PBMCs. All receptors come from a man aged 25 to 40 in good health and CMV-seronegative.

The chain couples TRBV2 to TRBJ1-1; the D gene is possibly TRBD1 (6 bases). CDR1 and CDR2 (germline): SNHLY, FYNNEI. The CDR3 spans 17 residues. V dropped 3 bases and J dropped 0 bases, with 17 bases sitting between them. The CDR3: CASSDPDSRSMNTEAFF. The CDR3 DNA is TGTGCCAGCAGTGACCCGGACAGCCGAAGTATGAACACTGAAGCTTTCTTT.

V and J are TRBV12-5 and TRBJ1-5, with D unresolved. CDR1 and CDR2 (germline): LGHNT, FRNRAP. CDR3 length equals 16 residues. V was cut by 0 bases and J by 4 bases, with 13 bases left in between. CDR3 nucleotide sequence: TGTGCTAGTGGTTTGGTATTAGGACTCGTGAATCAGCCCCAGCATTTT. Amino acids: CASGLVLGLVNQPQHF.

The rearrangement joins TRBV9 to TRBJ2-7, with 9 nucleotides matching TRBD1. This CDR3 comprises 14 residues. V was clipped by 3 bases and J by 6 bases; unmatched bases: 7. Germline CDR1 is SGDLS and CDR2 is YYNGEE. The chain's CDR3 is CASSAGQGIGEQYF. The CDR3 bases are TGTGCCAGCAGCGCCGGACAGGGGATAGGCGAGCAGTACTTC.

This sequence joins TRBV7-8 and TRBJ1-1, with D possibly TRBD1 on 5 matching bases. Trimming removed 3 bases at V and 4 bases at J, with 15 bases between. Germline-derived CDR1 and CDR2 are SGHVS and FQNEAQ. This CDR3 region has 15 residues. CDR3 nucleotides: TGTGCCAGCAGCTTTCTTCAGGGAGGTGGCACTGAAGCTTTCTTT. Translation gives CASSFLQGGGTEAFF.

V gene TRBV28 combines with J gene TRBJ1-2; tentatively, D is TRBD1 (6 bases). The CDR3 is made up of 15 amino acids. Trimming stripped 1 base from V and 6 bases from J, with 15 bases between. Germline V gene data show CDR1 as MDHEN and CDR2 as SYDVKM. The DNA for the CDR3 is TGTGCCAGCAGTTTATCGGGACAAGGGATAGATGGCTACACCTTC. Amino acids: CASSLSGQGIDGYTF.

The chain links TRBV11-2 to TRBJ2-7, with D maybe TRBD2 (5 bases). Germline CDR1 reads SGHAT; CDR2 reads FQNNGV. The CDR3 consists of 13 residues. V was cut by 4 bases and J by 3 bases, with 10 bases left in between. The CDR3 is CASSSGIYYEQYF. The CDR3 region has the DNA TGTGCCAGCAGCTCCGGGATATACTACGAGCAGTACTTC.

In its sample, this clone was seen once. This rearrangement joins TRBV19 to TRBJ1-1, with 10 bases identical to TRBD1. The CDR3 spans 14 residues. Germline trimming cut 3 bases from V and 6 bases from J; bases unmatched to any gene: 4. Germline-derived CDR1 and CDR2 are LNHDA and SQIVND (reference sequence). This CDR3 is CASSMGQGWAEAFF. For the CDR3, the DNA is TGTGCCAGTAGTATGGGACAGGGGTGGGCTGAAGCTTTCTTT.

This chain connects TRBV7-6 to TRBJ2-5, with 10 bases lining up with TRBD1. Trimming removed 5 bases from V and 5 bases from J; junction bases left unmatched: 8. Germline CDR1 reads SGHVS; CDR2 reads FNYEAQ. The length of the CDR3 is 15 residues. In DNA, the CDR3 is TGTGCCAGCAGCCCACGGGACAGGGGAAGGGAGACCCAGTACTTC. It specifies CASSPRDRGRETQYF.

J is TRBJ2-3 and V is TRBV2; 7 bases agree with TRBD1. The V and J ends lost 5 bases and 6 bases, in that order; junction bases with no gene match: 2. The CDR3 totals 12 residues. CDR1 and CDR2 (germline): SNHLY, FYNNEI. CDR3 protein: CASSQQGDTQYF. CDR3 DNA: TGTGCCAGCAGTCAACAGGGGGATACGCAGTATTTT. Combining the CDR3 with reference TRBV2 and TRBJ2-3 gives the whole variable domain EPEVTQTPSHQVTQMGQEVILRCVPISNHLYFYWYRQILGQKVEFLVSFYNNEISEKSEIFDDQFSVERPDGSNFTLKIRSTKLEDSAMYFCASSQQGDTQYFGPGTRLTVL.

The rearrangement joins TRBV9 to TRBJ2-7, with 8 nucleotides matching TRBD1. CDR1 and CDR2 from the germline V gene are SGDLS and YYNGEE. Unmatched junction bases numbered 10, after V lost 3 bases and J lost 2 bases. The CDR3 contains 16 residues. CDR3 nucleotide sequence: TGTGCCAGCAGCGATCAAGCGGACAGGGCCCCCTACGAGCAGTACTTC. This translates into CASSDQADRAPYEQYF.

The chain links TRBV11-2 to TRBJ1-1; TRBD1 matches at 11 bases. This CDR3 is built from 16 residues. The trim removed 4 bases at V and 5 bases at J, leaving 9 bases unmatched. Germline V gene data show CDR1 as SGHAT and CDR2 as FQNNGV. The CDR3 region is CASSSRIGTGGTEAFF. DNA for the CDR3: TGTGCCAGCAGCTCCCGAATCGGGACAGGGGGGACTGAAGCTTTCTTT.

This chain joins TRBV14 and TRBJ1-6, with 11 bases that match TRBD1. Germline V gene data show CDR1 as SGHDN and CDR2 as FVKESK. The V and J ends lost 3 bases and 9 bases, in that order; junction bases with no gene match: 10. This CDR3 has 17 amino acids. CDR3 loop: CASSQHLTGTGGSPLHF. The CDR3 region has the DNA TGTGCCAGCAGCCAGCATCTCACGGGGACAGGGGGTTCACCCCTCCACTTT.

The chain recombines TRBV2 with TRBJ2-5; D perhaps matches TRBD1 (6 bases). This CDR3 has 14 amino acids. Trimming removed 4 bases from V and 7 bases from J, with 16 bases in between. Germline V gene data show CDR1 as SNHLY and CDR2 as FYNNEI. CDR3 amino acids: CASSVRTGQGTQYF. The DNA for the CDR3 is TGTGCCAGCAGTGTTAGAACAGGGCAGGGGACCCAGTACTTC.

In nucleotides, the CDR3 is TGTGCCAGCAGTTTATGGGGAGCCGGGGAGCTGTTTTTT. This codes for CASSLWGAGELFF. V and J are TRBV27 and TRBJ2-2; possibly TRBD2 for D (5 bases). Germline CDR1 MNHEY, CDR2 SMNVEV (reference sequence). V lost 1 base and J lost 6, with 6 bases in between. This CDR3 spans 13 amino acids.

This sequence joins TRBV5-6 and TRBJ2-5, with a possible D match to TRBD1 (5 bases). Trimming cost V 4 bases and J 4 bases, with 14 bases left between them. This CDR3 has 14 amino acids. CDR1 is SGHDT and CDR2 is YYEEEE in the germline V gene. DNA of the CDR3: TGTGCCAGCAGCCAGCAGGGTCCCCGAGAGACCCAGTACTTC. Translating it yields CASSQQGPRETQYF.

The rearrangement uses TRBV15 and TRBJ2-7; the D is unclear. The V end lost 5 bases, the J end lost 3 bases, and 11 bases lay between the germline ends. The CDR3 runs 13 residues. Germline CDR1 reads LNHNV; CDR2 reads YYDKDF (reference sequence). CDR3 nucleotides: TGTGCCACCAGCGGGCCCTACAGCTACGAGCAGTACTTC. Its protein product is CATSGPYSYEQYF.

This clone was found once. The chain joins TRBV28 to TRBJ2-2; D call uncertain. V lost 2 bases, J lost 0 bases, and 7 bases lay in between. Germline values: CDR1 MDHEN, CDR2 SYDVKM. The CDR3 consists of 15 residues. CDR3 in DNA: TGTGCCAGCAGTTTAAGTCAGACGAACACCGGGGAGCTGTTTTTT. Its protein product is CASSLSQTNTGELFF.

The rearrangement links TRBV9 to TRBJ2-1; D is undetermined. This CDR3 spans 17 amino acids. With 1 base removed from V and 0 bases from J, the gap between germline ends came to 14 bases. Germline CDR1 SGDLS, CDR2 YYNGEE. This CDR3 is CASSVWASPSSYNEQFF. CDR3 sequence (DNA): TGTGCCAGCAGCGTATGGGCATCCCCGAGCTCCTACAATGAGCAGTTCTTC. Looking up the rest from reference TRBV9 and TRBJ2-1 gives the full variable domain: DSGVTQTPKHLITATGQRVTLRCSPRSGDLSVYWYQQSLDQGLQFLIQYYNGEERAKGNILERFSAQQFPDLHSELNLSSLELGDSALYFCASSVWASPSSYNEQFFGPGTRLTVL.

The chain is built from TRBV5-1 and TRBJ2-5; D is uncertain. CDR1 and CDR2 (germline): SGHRS, YFSETQ. The CDR3 loop spans 12 amino acids. Trimming took off 4 bases at V and 4 bases at J, with 8 bases between the two ends. Here the CDR3 reads CASSDRGETQYF. CDR3 sequence (DNA): TGCGCCAGCAGCGATAGAGGAGAGACCCAGTACTTC.

V usage is TRBV7-2 and J usage is TRBJ1-2; D gene uncertain. The CDR3 loop spans 13 amino acids. CDR1 SGHTA and CDR2 FQGNSA come from the germline V gene. V was shortened by 1 base and J by 4 bases, with 7 bases between the two germline ends. CDR3 DNA: TGTGCCAGCAGCTTAGGGGGAGCCTATGGCTACACCTTC. This sequence encodes CASSLGGAYGYTF.

This clone was picked up one time. The J gene is TRBJ1-3, the V gene TRBV4-2, with a weak D call TRBD1 (5 bases). Germline V gene sequence: CDR1 LGHNA, CDR2 YNFKEQ. The V gene lost 0 bases and the J gene lost 0 bases, with 6 bases spanning the gap. The CDR3 length is 15 residues. CDR3 nucleotides: TGTGCCAGCAGCCAAGACAGGGTCTCTGGAAACACCATATATTTT. Translating it yields CASSQDRVSGNTIYF.

The chain has TRBV4-1 and TRBJ1-5; 11 bases match TRBD1. Trimming removed 1 base from V and 6 bases from J; junction bases left unmatched: 2. There are 15 residues in the CDR3. CDR1 and CDR2 from the germline V gene are MGHRA and YSYEKL. Here the CDR3 reads CASSQGGTGGQPQHF. In nucleotides, the CDR3 is TGCGCCAGCAGCCAAGGGGGGACAGGGGGTCAGCCCCAGCATTTT.

The chain uses TRBV19 and TRBJ2-2; 8 nucleotides agree with TRBD2. The CDR3 is made up of 16 amino acids. CDR1 is LNHDA, CDR2 SQIVND, per germline (reference sequence). Losses at the gene ends were 5 bases for V and 4 bases for J; bases not matched to a gene: 9. CDR3 coding DNA: TGTGCCAGTAGTCTCCGCGGGGGGCCCGGCACCGGGGAGCTGTTTTTT. Translated: CASSLRGGPGTGELFF.

This clone was recorded many times. The chain links TRBV7-9 to TRBJ2-3, with 7 nucleotides matching TRBD2. CDR1 is SEHNR and CDR2 is FQNEAQ in the germline V gene (reference sequence). V lost 1 base and J lost 4; bases outside the gene matches: 2. The CDR3 covers 14 residues. The CDR3 DNA follows: TGTGCCAGCAGCTTAGTCACTAGCGCAGATACGCAGTATTTT. Translated: CASSLVTSADTQYF.

The CDR3 is CASSYYRGHNEQFF. The CDR3, as DNA: TGTGCCAGCAGCTATTACAGGGGGCACAATGAGCAGTTCTTC. The genes are TRBV7-8 and TRBJ2-1, with TRBD1 matching over 9 bases. Germline lookup yields CDR1 SGHVS and CDR2 FQNEAQ. CDR3 length: 14 residues. The trim removed 4 bases at V and 5 bases at J, leaving 3 bases unmatched.

As DNA, the CDR3 is TGTGCCAGCACGCGACTAGCGACTACCGGGGAGCTGTTTTTT. This codes for CASTRLATTGELFF. The chain employs TRBV6-5 and TRBJ2-2; 8 positions agree with TRBD2. The CDR3 length is 14 residues. Germline V gene lookup returns CDR1 MNHEY and CDR2 SVGAGI. V dropped 7 bases and J dropped 5; count of bases not matched to a gene: 6.

The J gene is TRBJ2-1, the V gene TRBV5-6; D remains ambiguous. The V and J ends lost 4 bases and 5 bases respectively, with 16 bases between them. Germline-derived CDR1 and CDR2 are SGHDT and YYEEEE. This CDR3 comprises 15 residues. The CDR3 DNA is TGTGCCAGCAGCCTTGACCTTGACTTTGACAATGAGCAGTTCTTC. Translation gives CASSLDLDFDNEQFF.

The chain combines TRBV7-8 with TRBJ2-7, with D perhaps matching TRBD2 (6 bases). Germline lookup yields CDR1 SGHVS and CDR2 FQNEAQ. The CDR3 has 15 residues. Trimming shortened V by 5 bases and J by 0 bases, and 14 bases separated the two germline ends. Here the CDR3 DNA reads TGTGCCAGCAGCAACCCGGGACTGACCTCCTACGAGCAGTACTTC. Translated, it gives CASSNPGLTSYEQYF.

This clone was counted once. The chain is built from TRBV6-5 and TRBJ1-2, with D maybe TRBD1 (5 bases). The ends were cut back, 10 bases at V and 4 bases at J, with 16 bases in the middle. There are 13 residues in the CDR3. CDR1 MNHEY and CDR2 SVGAGI come from the germline V gene. CDR3 sequence reads: CATRGGGGYGYTF. The CDR3 nucleotides read TGTGCCACCCGGGGGGGAGGTGGCTATGGCTACACCTTC.

In this sample, this clone turned up once. V is TRBV19 and J is TRBJ2-7; 12 bases align to TRBD2. The CDR3 is made up of 19 amino acids. V was pared by 5 bases and J by 3 bases, with 17 bases of the junction left unmatched. The V gene's germline CDR1 is LNHDA and CDR2 SQIVND (reference sequence). This chain's CDR3 is CASSFILTSGGAWNYEQYF. The CDR3 DNA sequence: TGTGCCAGTAGTTTTATCCTGACTAGCGGGGGAGCATGGAACTACGAGCAGTACTTC. Drawing the rest from reference TRBV19 and TRBJ2-7, the complete variable domain is DGGITQSPKYLFRKEGQNVTLSCEQNLNHDAMYWYRQDPGQGLRLIYYSQIVNDFQKGDIAEGYSVSREKKESFPLTVTSAQKNPTAFYLCASSFILTSGGAWNYEQYFGPGTRLTVT.